The 32 T cell receptor beta chains presented below share a single source sample, sequenced in a study of T cells after yellow fever vaccination. TCRdb fed the 5' RACE reads into MiXCR, producing one record per CDR3 protein. Of 50,000 or so distinct CDR3 sequences in the sample, about 7.4% were seen once. The material sequenced was CD8+ T cells sorted from PBMCs, taken roughly 14 days after the first yellow fever vaccination. The receptors derive from a man aged 18-30 years who received the YFV17D yellow fever vaccine.

Written as DNA, the CDR3 is TGTGCCAGTAGTATGTGGACAGAGGTGACTGAGCAGTTCTTC. Translated: CASSMWTEVTEQFF. This chain uses TRBV19 with TRBJ2-1, with D possibly matching TRBD1 (6 bases). This CDR3 spans 14 amino acids. With 3 bases removed from V and 9 bases from J, the gap between germline ends came to 15 bases. Germline V gene lookup returns CDR1 LNHDA and CDR2 SQIVND (reference sequence).

This clonotype was recorded many times. The chain uses TRBV4-3 and TRBJ2-6; D not certain. The V end was cut by 0 bases, the J end by 2 bases, with 11 bases between. Germline CDR1 LGHNA, CDR2 YSLEER. The CDR3 consists of 17 residues. CDR3 sequence reads: CASSQDRLTTGANVLTF. The CDR3 DNA sequence: TGCGCCAGCAGCCAAGACAGGCTAACAACTGGGGCCAACGTCCTGACTTTC.

CDR3 in amino acids: CSARDRADGYTF. The CDR3 nucleotides read TGCAGTGCTAGAGATAGGGCGGATGGCTACACCTTC. This chain connects TRBV20-1 to TRBJ1-2; the D is unclear. Germline CDR1 DFQATT, CDR2 SNEGSKA (reference sequence). V gave up 0 bases and J gave up 6 bases, with 8 bases separating them. The CDR3 runs to 12 residues.

There are many counts of this clonotype. The rearrangement uses TRBV7-2 and TRBJ1-6, with TRBD1 as a possible D gene (6 bases). The CDR3 is 15 amino acids. The germline V and J ends were trimmed by 5 bases and 9 bases, with 17 bases remaining between them. Germline lookup yields CDR1 SGHTA and CDR2 FQGNSA. CDR3 in amino acids: CASSPGVGAASPLHF. The CDR3, as DNA: TGTGCCAGCAGCCCAGGGGTAGGGGCGGCTTCACCCCTCCACTTT.

This clonotype was counted ten times or more. For the CDR3, the DNA is TGTGCCACCAGCAGAGGAGCAGAACTAGCATCGGCGACCCAGTACTTC. Amino acids: CATSRGAELASATQYF. This chain connects TRBV15 to TRBJ2-5, with D possibly TRBD2 on 6 matching bases. The CDR3 is 16 residues long. Germline V gene lookup returns CDR1 LNHNV and CDR2 YYDKDF (reference sequence). Between the trimmed V and J ends, which lost 1 base and 7 bases, there was a span of 19 bases.

This clonotype occurred many times. The chain is built from TRBV20-1 and TRBJ1-1; D is possibly TRBD1 (6 bases). The germline gives CDR1 DFQATT, CDR2 SNEGSKA (reference sequence). Trimming removed 2 bases from V and 4 bases from J, with 14 bases in between. There are 14 residues in the CDR3. CDR3 protein: CSARRSGDATEAFF. In nucleotides, the CDR3 is TGCAGTGCTAGACGGTCAGGGGACGCCACTGAAGCTTTCTTT.

There are many counts of this clonotype. The rearrangement joins TRBV3-1 to TRBJ2-1; TRBD2 aligns across 10 bases. Germline V gene lookup returns CDR1 LGHDT and CDR2 YNNKEL (reference sequence). V trimming: 5 bases; J trimming: 5 bases; junction bases outside the gene matches: 24. This CDR3 spans 21 amino acids. CDR3 in DNA: TGTGCCAGCAGCAGAGATAGAGTACTAGCGGGGCCTTTGTATTCTAACAATGAGCAGTTCTTC. Amino acid sequence: CASSRDRVLAGPLYSNNEQFF.

This clonotype was recorded many times. V is TRBV13 and J is TRBJ2-3; 10 nucleotides agree with TRBD2. The CDR3 covers 14 residues. The V gene's germline CDR1 is PRHDT and CDR2 FYEKMQ (reference sequence). Trimming removed 3 bases from V and 6 bases from J; junction bases left unmatched: 3. The CDR3 DNA reads as TGTGCCAGCAGCTTTCAGACTAGCGGGGATACGCAGTATTTT. It codes for CASSFQTSGDTQYF.

In its sample, this clonotype was seen many times. The genes are TRBV18 and TRBJ2-2; 7 nucleotides line up with TRBD2. The CDR3 runs to 18 residues. The trim removed 3 bases at V and 6 bases at J, leaving 16 bases unmatched. Germline CDR1 reads KGHSH; CDR2 reads LQKENI. CDR3 nucleotides: TGTGCCAGCTCACCCACCGGGGGGACGTACCTCTTCGCCGGGGAGCTGTTTTTT. Amino acid sequence: CASSPTGGTYLFAGELFF.

This clonotype was counted at least ten times. The chain recombines TRBV12-3 or TRBV12-4 with TRBJ1-1; tentative D call: TRBD1 (5 bases). There are 13 residues in the CDR3. The V and J ends lost 3 bases and 8 bases respectively, with 13 bases between them. The CDR3 sequence is CASSLGRATEAFF. In DNA form, the CDR3 reads TGTGCCAGCAGTTTGGGCAGGGCAACCGAAGCTTTCTTT.

There are many counts of this clonotype. The chain carries TRBV6-1 and TRBJ2-3; D remains ambiguous. Germline CDR1 reads MNHNS; CDR2 reads SASEGT. V lost 6 bases to trimming and J lost 1 base, with 11 bases between them. This CDR3 spans 14 amino acids. The CDR3 sequence: CASSRHGRTDTQYF. The CDR3 nucleotides read TGTGCCAGCAGCCGTCATGGCCGCACAGATACGCAGTATTTT.

J is TRBJ1-1 and V is TRBV11-2; D is unresolved. The ends were cut back, 5 bases at V and 4 bases at J, with 17 bases in the middle. Germline V CDR1 and CDR2: SGHAT, FQNNGV. The CDR3 spans 15 residues. CDR3 sequence reads: CASSLAGSMGTEAFF. The DNA of the CDR3 is TGTGCCAGCAGCCTAGCGGGCAGCATGGGCACTGAAGCTTTCTTT. The full variable domain, with the rest looked up from reference TRBV11-2 and TRBJ1-1, is EAGVAQSPRYKIIEKRQSVAFWCNPISGHATLYWYQQILGQGPKLLIQFQNNGVVDDSQLPKDRFSAERLKGVDSTLKIQPAKLEDSAVYLCASSLAGSMGTEAFFGQGTRLTVV.

There are many counts of this clonotype. This chain joins TRBV7-9 and TRBJ2-3; D remains unclear. This CDR3 is built from 14 residues. Germline V lookup: CDR1 SEHNR, CDR2 FQNEAQ (reference sequence). V shed 8 bases and J shed 3 bases, with 15 bases lying between them. This CDR3 reads CASLSTGVTDTQYF. CDR3 DNA: TGTGCCAGCCTCTCCACCGGAGTGACAGATACGCAGTATTTT.

This clonotype was detected ten times or more. The rearrangement uses TRBV25-1 and TRBJ2-5; D is undetermined. From germline, CDR1 is MGHDK and CDR2 SYGVNS. The CDR3 covers 10 residues. Trimming cost V 10 bases and J 5 bases, with 8 bases left between them. CDR3 region: CATSSETQYF. The CDR3, as DNA: TGTGCCACCTCCTCCGAGACCCAGTACTTC.

Many counts were recorded for this clonotype. The J gene is TRBJ2-1, the V gene TRBV7-3; 9 nucleotides align to TRBD1. Per the germline V gene, CDR1 is SGHTA and CDR2 is FQGTGA. This CDR3 spans 14 amino acids. The junction had 3 bases not matched to a gene; V was cut back by 3 bases and J by 6 bases. This chain's CDR3 is CASSFGTGSNEQFF. The DNA for the CDR3 is TGTGCCAGCAGCTTCGGGACAGGGAGCAATGAGCAGTTCTTC.

This clonotype has at least ten counts. The rearrangement joins TRBV5-4 to TRBJ2-7; 8 bases are shared with TRBD2. The CDR3 has 14 residues. Trimming at V came to 2 bases and at J to 7 bases, leaving 8 bases not matched to a gene. Germline values: CDR1 SGHNT, CDR2 YYREEE (reference sequence). The CDR3 nucleotides read TGTGCCAGCAGCTTATTGGCGGGGGGAGGAGAGCAGTACTTC. Translation: CASSLLAGGGEQYF. The full variable domain, its missing parts supplied by reference TRBV5-4 and TRBJ2-7, is ETGVTQSPTHLIKTRGQQVTLRCSSQSGHNTVSWYQQALGQGPQFIFQYYREEENGRGNFPPRFSGLQFPNYSSELNVNALELDDSALYLCASSLLAGGGEQYFGPGTRLTVT.

This clonotype has ten or more counts. V gene TRBV10-2 combines with J gene TRBJ2-7; D perhaps matches TRBD2 (6 bases). CDR1 and CDR2 from the germline V gene are WSHSY and SAAADI. Trimming left V 0 bases short and J 3 bases short, with 12 bases between. The CDR3 length is 15 residues. CDR3 region: CASSESGAGSYEQYF. The CDR3 DNA follows: TGCGCCAGCAGTGAGTCGGGTGCGGGGAGCTACGAGCAGTACTTC.

This clonotype was detected ten times or more. The chain has TRBV12-3 or TRBV12-4 and TRBJ1-1; 7 nucleotides agree with TRBD1. Losses at the gene ends were 4 bases for V and 2 bases for J; bases not matched to a gene: 4. The CDR3 is 14 amino acids. In DNA, the CDR3 is TGTGCCAGCAGTTCCGGGACAGACAACACTGAAGCTTTCTTT. Its protein is CASSSGTDNTEAFF.

This chain uses TRBV4-1 with TRBJ2-1; perhaps D is TRBD1 or TRBD2 (5 bases each). In germline, CDR1 is MGHRA, CDR2 YSYEKL. This CDR3 comprises 14 residues. V lost 4 bases and J lost 4, with 11 bases in between. This CDR3 reads CASSPLGDYNEQFF. CDR3 DNA: TGCGCCAGCAGCCCACTGGGGGATTACAATGAGCAGTTCTTC.

There are many counts of this clonotype. The rearrangement links TRBV4-2 to TRBJ1-2; maybe TRBD1 (5 bases). The V gene's germline CDR1 is LGHNA and CDR2 YNFKEQ. Between the trimmed V and J ends, which lost 0 bases and 0 bases, there was a span of 14 bases. The CDR3 is made up of 17 amino acids. In DNA form, the CDR3 reads TGTGCCAGCAGCCAAGAGGGGGAACCCACACCTAACTATGGCTACACCTTC. It translates to CASSQEGEPTPNYGYTF.

This clonotype was found many times. The rearrangement joins TRBV11-2 to TRBJ2-1; 8 bases line up with TRBD1. After removal of 5 bases from V and 8 bases from J, the junction contained 2 bases not matched to a gene. CDR3 length: 12 residues. Germline V CDR1 and CDR2: SGHAT, FQNNGV. The CDR3 DNA follows: TGTGCCAGCAGCGACAGGGGTCATGAGCAGTTCTTC. It is translated as CASSDRGHEQFF.

This clonotype was found many times. The chain has TRBV12-3 or TRBV12-4 and TRBJ1-4, with D possibly matching TRBD1 (5 bases). V lost 3 bases and J lost 5, with 10 bases in between. The CDR3 sequence is 14 residues long. The CDR3 spells CASSLLYRNEKLFF. CDR3 nucleotide sequence: TGTGCCAGCAGTTTGCTCTACAGGAATGAAAAACTGTTTTTT.

This clonotype appeared many times. The V gene is TRBV12-3 or TRBV12-4, the J gene TRBJ1-6; possibly TRBD1 for D (5 bases). The V gene lost 5 bases and the J gene lost 7 bases, with 12 bases spanning the gap. This CDR3 is 14 amino acids long. The CDR3 region is CASSGAAGNSPLHF. DNA for the CDR3: TGTGCCAGCAGTGGGGCCGCCGGGAATTCACCCCTCCACTTT.

This clonotype was seen ten or more times. The chain carries TRBV14 and TRBJ2-1; 8 positions agree with TRBD1. CDR1 SGHDN and CDR2 FVKESK come from the germline V gene. This CDR3 has 18 amino acids. J gave up 4 bases and V 3 bases, and 14 bases lay outside the gene matches. The CDR3 loop reads CASSHTPLRDRRYNEQFF. The DNA for the CDR3 is TGTGCCAGCAGCCACACTCCACTCCGGGACAGGAGATACAATGAGCAGTTCTTC.

At least ten counts were recorded for this clonotype. The V and J genes are TRBV14 and TRBJ2-7, with D perhaps matching TRBD1 (6 bases). Germline V lookup: CDR1 SGHDN, CDR2 FVKESK. The CDR3 loop spans 15 amino acids. Deletions cut 1 base from V and 0 bases from J, with 10 bases between. Here the CDR3 reads CASSQVRDTSYEQYF. CDR3 bases: TGTGCCAGCAGCCAAGTCCGGGACACCTCCTACGAGCAGTACTTC.

There are many counts of this clonotype. The chain is built from TRBV12-3 or TRBV12-4 and TRBJ2-3; maybe TRBD2 (6 bases). The V end lost 7 bases, the J end lost 2 bases, and 16 bases lay between the germline ends. There are 15 residues in the CDR3. The CDR3 coding sequence is TGTGCCAGCACCCATGGGGGGTTGGTCACAGATACGCAGTATTTT. Translation: CASTHGGLVTDTQYF.

The table lists this clonotype with a few counts. V usage is TRBV6-2 or TRBV6-3 and J usage is TRBJ1-1; 8 bases fit TRBD1. The CDR3 loop spans 19 amino acids. Germline-derived CDR1 and CDR2 are MNHEY and SVGEGT. V gave up 0 bases and J gave up 1 base; unmatched junction bases: 13. The CDR3 sequence is CASSYSPTGTGAGNTEAFF. CDR3 DNA: TGTGCCAGCAGTTACTCGCCGACTGGGACAGGCGCCGGGAACACTGAAGCTTTCTTT.

The sample holds many counts of this clonotype. CDR3 sequence: CASSPEQGGRVYYGYTF. The CDR3 DNA reads TGTGCCAGCAGCCCGGAACAGGGGGGGAGAGTATACTATGGCTACACCTTC. The gene calls are TRBV21-1 and TRBJ1-2; TRBD1, the D gene given by the table, was not confirmed from the DNA. TRBV21-1 is a recognized pseudogene. The CDR3 totals 17 residues.

This clonotype occurred many times. The J gene is TRBJ2-7, the V gene TRBV5-1; TRBD1 is a possible D gene (6 bases). Trimming stripped 2 bases from V and 3 bases from J, with 9 bases between. Germline V CDR1 and CDR2: SGHRS, YFSETQ. The CDR3 is 13 amino acids. CDR3 coding DNA: TGCGCCAGCAGCTTTGGACAGTACTACGAGCAGTACTTC. Encoded protein: CASSFGQYYEQYF. Full variable domain (remainder filled in from reference TRBV5-1 and TRBJ2-7): KAGVTQTPRYLIKTRGQQVTLSCSPISGHRSVSWYQQTPGQGLQFLFEYFSETQRNKGNFPGRFSGRQFSNSRSEMNVSTLELGDSALYLCASSFGQYYEQYFGPGTRLTVT.

This clonotype was counted ten times or more. The gene calls are TRBV5-1 and TRBJ2-3; D gene uncertain. The CDR3 length is 14 residues. V lost 7 bases and J 8 bases, leaving 20 bases between the germline ends. Germline CDR1 is SGHRS and CDR2 is YFSETQ. The CDR3, as DNA: TGCGCCAGCGCTCAGACACGGACGGATGGTACGCAGTATTTT. Translating it yields CASAQTRTDGTQYF.

This clonotype was counted ten times or more. The chain couples TRBV6-2 or TRBV6-3 to TRBJ2-1; perhaps TRBD1 as D (5 bases). CDR3 length equals 16 residues. Germline CDR1 is MNHEY and CDR2 is SVGEGT. V lost 6 bases and J 0 bases, leaving 15 bases between the germline ends. CDR3 in amino acids: CASSDPRASSYNEQFF. The DNA for the CDR3 is TGTGCCAGCAGCGACCCCAGGGCAAGCTCCTACAATGAGCAGTTCTTC.

This clonotype was counted between two and nine times. This sequence joins TRBV20-1 and TRBJ2-5; a possible D gene is TRBD2 (7 bases). The germline V and J ends were trimmed by 2 bases and 2 bases, with 15 bases remaining between them. The germline V gene has CDR1 DFQATT and CDR2 SNEGSKA (reference sequence). The CDR3 contains 15 residues. CDR3 amino acids: CSARSGEGEQETQYF. CDR3 nucleotide sequence: TGCAGTGCTAGATCAGGGGAGGGGGAGCAAGAGACCCAGTACTTC.